These 30 T cell receptor beta chains came from one sample sequenced in a study of beta chain features in type 1 diabetes. Reverse transcription of all isolated RNA meant that expressed TCRB transcripts were sequenced. Using immunoSEQ multiplex PCR, the repertoire was profiled, and TCRdb retains in-frame clones only, with some absent. This table has approximately 400,000 clones, about 15% appearing once. Sequencing was done on a sample of naive CD4+ T cells from blood. The receptors derive from a young woman in good health.

The rearrangement links TRBV7-9 to TRBJ1-5; 7 bases match TRBD1. Germline V gene data show CDR1 as SEHNR and CDR2 as FQNEAQ (reference sequence). V was pared by 5 bases and J by 0 bases, with 4 bases of the junction left unmatched. There are 15 residues in the CDR3. The CDR3 here is CASSTGQVSNQPQHF. CDR3 bases: TGTGCCAGCAGCACCGGACAGGTTAGCAATCAGCCCCAGCATTTT.

This clone has only a few counts. The V and J genes are TRBV4-1 and TRBJ1-2; 8 positions agree with TRBD1. V was pared by 0 bases and J by 6 bases, with 6 bases of the junction left unmatched. The V gene's germline CDR1 is MGHRA and CDR2 YSYEKL. This CDR3 spans 15 amino acids. CDR3 loop: CASSQELRTGNGYTF. The CDR3 DNA reads TGCGCCAGCAGCCAAGAACTCCGGACAGGGAATGGCTACACCTTC.

This clone was seen more than once but under ten times. Other nucleotide sequences from this sample produce the same CDR3. The chain couples TRBV7-2 to TRBJ1-1, with D possibly being TRBD1 (5 bases). Looked up from germline, CDR1 is SGHTA and CDR2 is FQGNSA. This CDR3 comprises 14 residues. The V and J ends lost 1 base and 5 bases respectively, with 11 bases between them. CDR3 sequence (DNA): TGTGCCAGCAGCTTAGTCGGGGGTGGAACTGAAGCTTTCTTT. Translating gives CASSLVGGGTEAFF.

This chain connects TRBV29-1 to TRBJ1-2; 7 nucleotides line up with TRBD1. The CDR3 is 13 amino acids. With 7 bases clipped from V and 2 bases from J, the junction kept 7 bases outside the gene matches. CDR1 is SQVTM and CDR2 is ANQGSEA in the germline V gene. CDR3: CSGTGQRNYGYTF. The DNA of the CDR3 is TGCAGCGGTACGGGACAGAGAAACTATGGCTACACCTTC.

The V call is TRBV28, the J call TRBJ1-1; 9 bases fit TRBD1. The CDR3 contains 14 residues. Germline CDR1 MDHEN, CDR2 SYDVKM. Trimming took 6 bases from V and 6 from J; bases not matched to a gene: 8. CDR3 bases: TGTGCCAGCAGGGCCGGGACAGGGCCCGCTGAAGCTTTCTTT. Translation: CASRAGTGPAEAFF.

This clone was detected only a few times. The chain carries TRBV7-9 and TRBJ2-5; D might be TRBD1 (5 bases). Germline V gene data show CDR1 as SEHNR and CDR2 as FQNEAQ (reference sequence). This CDR3 comprises 14 residues. The V end was cut by 3 bases, the J end by 5 bases, with 13 bases between. CDR3 region: CASSFGPKGETQYF. The CDR3 bases are TGTGCCAGCAGCTTCGGTCCCAAGGGGGAGACCCAGTACTTC.

V and J are TRBV28 and TRBJ2-7, with a tentative D call TRBD1 (6 bases). The CDR3 consists of 12 residues. Germline loops: CDR1 MDHEN, CDR2 SYDVKM. Trimming removed 6 bases at V and 4 bases at J, with 10 bases between. The CDR3 reads CASRVTGYEQYF. DNA of the CDR3: TGTGCCAGCAGGGTTACAGGGTACGAGCAGTACTTC.

This chain joins TRBV4-1 and TRBJ2-2; TRBD2 matches at 8 bases. The CDR3 spans 17 residues. Trimming took 0 bases from V and 7 from J; bases not matched to a gene: 10. Germline CDR1 reads MGHRA; CDR2 reads YSYEKL. CDR3 sequence (DNA): TGCGCCAGCAGCCAAGATGGACAGCGGGAGTTGGGCGGGGAGCTGTTTTTT. Amino acid sequence: CASSQDGQRELGGELFF.

This rearrangement joins TRBV5-1 to TRBJ2-5, with TRBD1 identical over 9 bases. Per the germline V gene, CDR1 is SGHRS and CDR2 is YFSETQ. V lost 0 bases, J lost 2 bases, and 2 bases stayed unmatched. This CDR3 has 15 amino acids. The CDR3 coding sequence is TGCGCCAGCAGCTTGGTGGACAGGGGACAAGAGACCCAGTACTTC. It translates to CASSLVDRGQETQYF. Complete variable domain (other parts from reference TRBV5-1 and TRBJ2-5): KAGVTQTPRYLIKTRGQQVTLSCSPISGHRSVSWYQQTPGQGLQFLFEYFSETQRNKGNFPGRFSGRQFSNSRSEMNVSTLELGDSALYLCASSLVDRGQETQYFGPGTRLLVL.

This rearrangement joins TRBV29-1 to TRBJ2-7, with 8 positions matching TRBD2. The J segment lost 2 bases and the V segment lost 4 bases, leaving 7 bases of the junction unmatched. Germline values: CDR1 SQVTM, CDR2 ANQGSEA. This CDR3 is 14 amino acids long. Here the CDR3 reads CSVVRTSGTYEQYF. CDR3 nucleotides: TGCAGCGTTGTACGCACTAGCGGTACCTACGAGCAGTACTTC.

This clone was seen a few times. The chain couples TRBV7-3 to TRBJ1-3; 8 positions agree with TRBD1. Unmatched junction bases numbered 4, after V lost 4 bases and J lost 2 bases. The germline V gene encodes CDR1 SGHTA and CDR2 FQGTGA. CDR3 size: 15 residues. The CDR3 reads CASSSQGAPGNTIYF. CDR3 DNA: TGTGCCAGCAGCTCTCAGGGGGCGCCTGGAAACACCATATATTTT.

This rearrangement joins TRBV15 to TRBJ2-7; perhaps TRBD1 as D (5 bases). The V and J ends lost 3 bases and 2 bases respectively, with 11 bases between them. This CDR3 spans 14 amino acids. CDR1 is LNHNV, CDR2 YYDKDF, per germline (reference sequence). The CDR3 reads CATSSVQVPYEQYF. CDR3 nucleotides: TGTGCCACCAGCAGCGTACAGGTCCCCTACGAGCAGTACTTC.

This clone has more than one count but fewer than ten. This chain joins TRBV2 and TRBJ1-5; D unresolved. The CDR3 spans 15 residues. The V gene's germline CDR1 is SNHLY and CDR2 FYNNEI. Trimming removed 6 bases from V and 5 bases from J, with 17 bases in between. CDR3 sequence reads: CASRVTGSSYQPQHF. CDR3 sequence (DNA): TGTGCCAGCAGGGTTACCGGTTCCTCCTATCAGCCCCAGCATTTT.

This clone occurred a few times. This rearrangement joins TRBV4-1 to TRBJ2-7; weak D call: TRBD1 (5 bases). Trimming removed 0 bases from V and 9 bases from J, with 15 bases in between. Per the germline V gene, CDR1 is MGHRA and CDR2 is YSYEKL. The CDR3 has 14 amino acids. CDR3 protein: CASSQDRTLLGQYF. The CDR3 DNA follows: TGCGCCAGCAGCCAAGACAGGACACTCCTAGGGCAGTACTTC.

The V gene is TRBV13, the J gene TRBJ2-6, with TRBD1 matching 7 bases. CDR3 length equals 18 residues. V was pared by 3 bases and J by 0 bases, with 8 bases of the junction left unmatched. Germline V CDR1 and CDR2: PRHDT, FYEKMQ (reference sequence). CDR3 sequence reads: CASSFRQSGGSGANVLTF. For the CDR3, the DNA is TGTGCCAGCAGCTTCCGACAGTCAGGGGGCTCTGGGGCCAACGTCCTGACTTTC.

This clone was counted only a few times. The chain has TRBV25-1 and TRBJ2-6, with a weak D call TRBD2 (6 bases). Trimming took 2 bases from V and 0 from J, leaving 8 bases between them. CDR3 length equals 16 residues. The germline CDR1 and CDR2 sequences are MGHDK and SYGVNS. The CDR3 loop is CASSEGGFSGANVLTF. In DNA, the CDR3 is TGTGCCAGCAGTGAAGGAGGGTTCTCTGGGGCCAACGTCCTGACTTTC.

This clone was seen a few times. The chain couples TRBV5-4 to TRBJ2-3; D gene uncertain. CDR3 size: 14 residues. The germline V and J ends were trimmed by 0 bases and 0 bases, with 5 bases remaining between them. Germline-derived CDR1 and CDR2 are SGHNT and YYREEE (reference sequence). CDR3 in DNA: TGTGCCAGCAGCTTGGCACTCAGCACAGATACGCAGTATTTT. Translated: CASSLALSTDTQYF.

The J gene is TRBJ1-2, the V gene TRBV19; 8 bases match TRBD1. The V segment lost 8 bases and the J segment 8 bases; nucleotides outside the gene matches: 10. CDR3 size: 13 residues. Germline CDR1 reads LNHDA; CDR2 reads SQIVND (reference sequence). The CDR3 sequence: CASLRTGQSGYTF. For the CDR3, the DNA is TGTGCCAGTCTCCGGACAGGGCAGTCGGGCTACACCTTC.

The rearrangement joins TRBV25-1 to TRBJ1-2, with D possibly being TRBD1 (5 bases). The V gene lost 3 bases and the J gene lost 0 bases, with 14 bases spanning the gap. Germline loops: CDR1 MGHDK, CDR2 SYGVNS. This CDR3 region has 16 residues. The CDR3: CASSDSGRAANYGYTF. The CDR3 nucleotides are TGTGCCAGCAGTGATTCGGGCAGGGCTGCTAACTATGGCTACACCTTC.

This clone was picked up a small number of times. V usage is TRBV14 and J usage is TRBJ2-6, with a tentative D call TRBD1 (6 bases). The CDR3 is made up of 16 amino acids. Trimming cost V 4 bases and J 2 bases, with 12 bases left between them. The germline V gene encodes CDR1 SGHDN and CDR2 FVKESK. The CDR3, as DNA: TGTGCCAGCAGCCTGAGTACAGGGACTGGGGCCAACGTCCTGACTTTC. Translated: CASSLSTGTGANVLTF.

This clone came up a few times. CDR3 loop: CSTLFSGQLSYGYTF. The CDR3 region has the DNA TGCAGCACCTTGTTTTCGGGACAGCTTTCCTATGGCTACACCTTC. The rearrangement uses TRBV29-1 and TRBJ1-2; 7 bases agree with TRBD1. CDR3 length: 15 residues. J was trimmed by 4 bases and V by 8 bases; bases with no gene match: 16. Germline-derived CDR1 and CDR2 are SQVTM and ANQGSEA.

This clone was picked up a small number of times. The chain combines TRBV2 with TRBJ2-7; D is unclear. The V and J ends lost 2 bases and 4 bases respectively, with 12 bases between them. The length of the CDR3 is 14 residues. The germline V gene has CDR1 SNHLY and CDR2 FYNNEI. The CDR3: CASSESAEGYEQYF. CDR3 in DNA: TGTGCCAGCAGTGAATCGGCGGAAGGATACGAGCAGTACTTC. The whole variable domain, filled in from reference TRBV2 and TRBJ2-7, reads EPEVTQTPSHQVTQMGQEVILRCVPISNHLYFYWYRQILGQKVEFLVSFYNNEISEKSEIFDDQFSVERPDGSNFTLKIRSTKLEDSAMYFCASSESAEGYEQYFGPGTRLTVT.

The gene calls are TRBV2 and TRBJ2-6; 7 nucleotides agree with TRBD1. CDR1 and CDR2 from the germline V gene are SNHLY and FYNNEI. This CDR3 has 16 amino acids. The V and J ends lost 10 bases and 1 base, in that order; junction bases with no gene match: 10. CDR3 protein: CATRQGIPSGANVLTF. The CDR3 DNA sequence: TGTGCCACACGACAGGGAATCCCTTCTGGGGCCAACGTCCTGACTTTC.

This clone was seen more than once but under ten times. This rearrangement joins TRBV4-2 to TRBJ2-1; TRBD2 aligns across 8 bases. The CDR3 totals 13 residues. Germline V gives CDR1 LGHNA, CDR2 YNFKEQ. V lost 1 base, J lost 12 bases, and 5 bases stayed unmatched. CDR3: CASSQAGGERQFF. In DNA, the CDR3 is TGTGCCAGCAGCCAAGCCGGGGGGGAACGGCAGTTCTTC.

The genes are TRBV6-5 and TRBJ1-1; D is unresolved. CDR3 size: 16 residues. The V gene lost 2 bases and the J gene lost 1 base, with 14 bases spanning the gap. CDR1 MNHEY and CDR2 SVGAGI come from the germline V gene. The CDR3 protein is CASSYRWLPGNTEAFF. CDR3 nucleotides: TGTGCCAGCAGTTACCGTTGGTTACCGGGGAACACTGAAGCTTTCTTT.

The table lists this clone with a few counts. V is TRBV9 and J is TRBJ2-1; D call uncertain. This CDR3 has 13 residues. V lost 0 bases to trimming and J lost 6 bases, with 7 bases between them. Germline loops: CDR1 SGDLS, CDR2 YYNGEE. For the CDR3, the DNA is TGTGCCAGCAGCGTAGATTGGCTCAATGAGCAGTTCTTC. Translation gives CASSVDWLNEQFF. Looking up the rest from reference TRBV9 and TRBJ2-1 gives the full variable domain: DSGVTQTPKHLITATGQRVTLRCSPRSGDLSVYWYQQSLDQGLQFLIQYYNGEERAKGNILERFSAQQFPDLHSELNLSSLELGDSALYFCASSVDWLNEQFFGPGTRLTVL.

There are a few counts of this clone. The chain links TRBV2 to TRBJ2-6; TRBD2 matches 7 bases. The CDR3 spans 16 residues. CDR1 and CDR2 (germline): SNHLY, FYNNEI. Losses at the gene ends were 3 bases for V and 1 base for J; bases not matched to a gene: 3. In nucleotides, the CDR3 is TGTGCCAGCAGTGAGACTAGCATTTCTGGGGCCAACGTCCTGACTTTC. Residues: CASSETSISGANVLTF.

This chain connects TRBV5-1 to TRBJ2-7, with 7 bases fitting TRBD2. With 0 bases clipped from V and 1 base from J, the junction kept 1 base outside the gene matches. This CDR3 has 14 amino acids. Germline V CDR1 and CDR2: SGHRS, YFSETQ. Written as DNA, the CDR3 is TGCGCCAGCAGCTTGGCGGGAGGTTCCTACGAGCAGTACTTC. Amino acids: CASSLAGGSYEQYF.

This clone came up once. The CDR3 here is CATSRDGTPRDTQYF. In DNA form, the CDR3 reads TGTGCCACCAGCAGAGATGGGACACCGCGGGATACGCAGTATTTT. The chain is built from TRBV15 and TRBJ2-3; perhaps TRBD1 as D (6 bases). Trimming took 0 bases from V and 6 from J, leaving 13 bases between them. Germline V gene data show CDR1 as LNHNV and CDR2 as YYDKDF (reference sequence). The CDR3 has 15 amino acids.

V gene TRBV20-1 combines with J gene TRBJ2-1; unclear D gene. V was pared by 6 bases and J by 9 bases, with 9 bases between. CDR3 length: 10 residues. Germline-derived CDR1 and CDR2 are DFQATT and SNEGSKA (reference sequence). DNA of the CDR3: TGCAGTGCGCGGAGTACTGAGCAGTTCTTC. Its translation: CSARSTEQFF.